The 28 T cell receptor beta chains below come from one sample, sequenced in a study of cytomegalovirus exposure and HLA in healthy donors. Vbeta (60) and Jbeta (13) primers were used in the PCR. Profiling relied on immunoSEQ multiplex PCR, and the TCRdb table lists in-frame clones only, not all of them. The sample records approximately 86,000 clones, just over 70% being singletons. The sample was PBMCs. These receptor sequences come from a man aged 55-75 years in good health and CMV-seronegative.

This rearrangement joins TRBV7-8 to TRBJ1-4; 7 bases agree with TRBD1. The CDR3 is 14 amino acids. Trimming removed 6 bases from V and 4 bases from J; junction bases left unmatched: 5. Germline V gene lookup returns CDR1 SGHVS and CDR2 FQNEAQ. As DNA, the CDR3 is TGTGCCAGCAGAGGGGACAGATTTAATGAAAAACTGTTTTTT. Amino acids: CASRGDRFNEKLFF.

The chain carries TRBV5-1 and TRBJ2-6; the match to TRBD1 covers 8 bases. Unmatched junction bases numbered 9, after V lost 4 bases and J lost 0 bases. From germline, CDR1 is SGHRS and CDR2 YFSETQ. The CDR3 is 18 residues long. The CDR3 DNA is TGCGCCAGCAGCATACCGGGACAGGAGTTCTCTGGGGCCAACGTCCTGACTTTC. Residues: CASSIPGQEFSGANVLTF. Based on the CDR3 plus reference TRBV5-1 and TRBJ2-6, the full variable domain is KAGVTQTPRYLIKTRGQQVTLSCSPISGHRSVSWYQQTPGQGLQFLFEYFSETQRNKGNFPGRFSGRQFSNSRSEMNVSTLELGDSALYLCASSIPGQEFSGANVLTFGAGSRLTVL.

CDR3 sequence (DNA): TGTGCCAGCAGCCAGGCCATCAACAGGGCTGAAAAACTGTTTTTT. This codes for CASSQAINRAEKLFF. The chain couples TRBV7-9 to TRBJ1-4, with D maybe TRBD1 (6 bases). V lost 5 bases to trimming and J lost 7 bases, with 17 bases between them. Germline V lookup: CDR1 SEHNR, CDR2 FQNEAQ (reference sequence). This CDR3 contains 15 residues.

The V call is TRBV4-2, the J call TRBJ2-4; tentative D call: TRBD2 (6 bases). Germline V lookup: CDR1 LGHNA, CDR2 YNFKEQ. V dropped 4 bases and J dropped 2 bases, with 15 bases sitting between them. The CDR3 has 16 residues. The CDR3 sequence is CASSPSEGRSKNIQYF. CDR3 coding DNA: TGTGCCAGCAGCCCCTCGGAGGGTAGGTCCAAAAACATTCAGTACTTC.

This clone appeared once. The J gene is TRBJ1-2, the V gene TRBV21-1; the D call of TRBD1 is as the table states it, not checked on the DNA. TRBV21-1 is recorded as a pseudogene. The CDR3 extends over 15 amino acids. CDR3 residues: CASKTRTGPSYGYTF. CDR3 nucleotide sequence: TGTGCCAGCAAGACACGGACAGGACCTTCCTATGGCTACACCTTC.

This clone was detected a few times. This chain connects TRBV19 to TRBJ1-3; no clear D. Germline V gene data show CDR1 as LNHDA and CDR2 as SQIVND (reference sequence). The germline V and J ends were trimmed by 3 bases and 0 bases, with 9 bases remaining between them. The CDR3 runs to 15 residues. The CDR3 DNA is TGTGCCAGTAGTATCGAGGGCCTCTCTGGAAACACCATATATTTT. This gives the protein CASSIEGLSGNTIYF.

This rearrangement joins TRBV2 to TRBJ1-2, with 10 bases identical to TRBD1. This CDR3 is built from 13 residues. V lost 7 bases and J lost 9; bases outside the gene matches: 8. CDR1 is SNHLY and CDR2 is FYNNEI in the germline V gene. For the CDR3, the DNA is TGTGCCAGCAATGACGACAGGGGGCCGAGCTACACCTTC. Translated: CASNDDRGPSYTF.

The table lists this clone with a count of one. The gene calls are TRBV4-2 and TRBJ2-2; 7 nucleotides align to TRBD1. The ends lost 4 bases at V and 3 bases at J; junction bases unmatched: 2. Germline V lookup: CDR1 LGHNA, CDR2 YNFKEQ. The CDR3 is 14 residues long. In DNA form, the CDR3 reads TGTGCCAGCAGCCCCACAGGGGACACCGGGGAGCTGTTTTTT. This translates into CASSPTGDTGELFF.

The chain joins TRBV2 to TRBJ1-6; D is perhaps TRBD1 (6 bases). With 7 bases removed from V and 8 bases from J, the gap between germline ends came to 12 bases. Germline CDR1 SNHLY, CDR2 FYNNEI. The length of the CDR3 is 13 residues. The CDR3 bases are TGTGCCAGCATGGTAAACAGGGATTCACCCCTCCACTTT. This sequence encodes CASMVNRDSPLHF.

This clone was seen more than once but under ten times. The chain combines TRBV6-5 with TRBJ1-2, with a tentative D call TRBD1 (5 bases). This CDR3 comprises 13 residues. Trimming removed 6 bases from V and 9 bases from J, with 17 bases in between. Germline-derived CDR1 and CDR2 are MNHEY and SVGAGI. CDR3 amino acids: CASSSLRGDSYTF. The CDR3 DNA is TGTGCCAGCAGCTCGTTAAGGGGCGATAGCTACACCTTC.

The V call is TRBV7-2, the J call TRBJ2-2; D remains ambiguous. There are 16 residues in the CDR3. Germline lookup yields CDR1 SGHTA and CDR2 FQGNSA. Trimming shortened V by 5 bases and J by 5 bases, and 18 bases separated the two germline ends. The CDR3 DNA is TGTGCCAGCAGCCCCTGGAGCAACGCAGCAACCGGGGAGCTGTTTTTT. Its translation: CASSPWSNAATGELFF.

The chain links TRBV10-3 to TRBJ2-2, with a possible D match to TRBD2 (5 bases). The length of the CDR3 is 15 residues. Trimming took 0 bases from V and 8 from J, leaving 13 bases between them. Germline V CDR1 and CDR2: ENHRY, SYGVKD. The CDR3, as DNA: TGTGCCATCAGTGAGTCAGGCCCCAGCGGAGGGGAGCTGTTTTTT. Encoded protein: CAISESGPSGGELFF.

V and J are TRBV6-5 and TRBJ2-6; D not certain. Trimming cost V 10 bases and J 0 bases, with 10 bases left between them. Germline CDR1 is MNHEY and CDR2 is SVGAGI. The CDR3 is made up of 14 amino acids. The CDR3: CAISESSGANVLTF. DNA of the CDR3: TGTGCCATTTCCGAGAGCTCTGGGGCCAACGTCCTGACTTTC.

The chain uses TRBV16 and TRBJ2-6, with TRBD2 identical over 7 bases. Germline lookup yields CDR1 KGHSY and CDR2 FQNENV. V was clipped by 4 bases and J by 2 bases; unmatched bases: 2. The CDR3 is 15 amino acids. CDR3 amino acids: CASSLGGTGANVLTF. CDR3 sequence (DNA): TGTGCCAGCAGCCTCGGGGGGACTGGGGCCAACGTCCTGACTTTC.

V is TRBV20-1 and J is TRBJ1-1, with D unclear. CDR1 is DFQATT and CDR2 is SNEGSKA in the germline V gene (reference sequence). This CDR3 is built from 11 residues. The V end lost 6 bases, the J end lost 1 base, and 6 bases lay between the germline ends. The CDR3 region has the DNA TGCAGTGCAAACAGGAACACTGAAGCTTTCTTT. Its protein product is CSANRNTEAFF.

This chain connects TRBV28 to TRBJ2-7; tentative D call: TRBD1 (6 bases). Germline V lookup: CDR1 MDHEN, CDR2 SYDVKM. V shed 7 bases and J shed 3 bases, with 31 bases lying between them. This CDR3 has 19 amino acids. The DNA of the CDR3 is TGTGCCAGCAATATTAGGGCCCTTACCTCGGGACACCATTTCTACGAGCAGTACTTC. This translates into CASNIRALTSGHHFYEQYF.

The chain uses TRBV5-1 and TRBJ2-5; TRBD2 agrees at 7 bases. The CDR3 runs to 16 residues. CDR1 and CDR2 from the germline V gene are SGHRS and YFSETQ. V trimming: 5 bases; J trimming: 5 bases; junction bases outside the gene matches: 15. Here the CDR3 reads CASRREVAGDVETQYF. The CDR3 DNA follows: TGCGCCAGCAGGAGGGAAGTTGCGGGAGATGTGGAGACCCAGTACTTC.

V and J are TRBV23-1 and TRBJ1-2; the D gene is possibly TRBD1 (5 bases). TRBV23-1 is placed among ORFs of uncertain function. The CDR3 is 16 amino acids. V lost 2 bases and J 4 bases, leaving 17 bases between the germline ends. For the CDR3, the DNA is TGCGCCAGCAGTCAACCGATCCAGGGCGGGGGCTATGGCTACACCTTC. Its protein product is CASSQPIQGGGYGYTF.

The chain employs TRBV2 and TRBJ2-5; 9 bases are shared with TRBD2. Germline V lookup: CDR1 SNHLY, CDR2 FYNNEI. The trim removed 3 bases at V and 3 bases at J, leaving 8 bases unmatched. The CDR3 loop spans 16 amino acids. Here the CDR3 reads CASSEGLAGREETQYF. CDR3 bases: TGTGCCAGCAGTGAGGGACTAGCTGGCCGAGAAGAGACCCAGTACTTC.

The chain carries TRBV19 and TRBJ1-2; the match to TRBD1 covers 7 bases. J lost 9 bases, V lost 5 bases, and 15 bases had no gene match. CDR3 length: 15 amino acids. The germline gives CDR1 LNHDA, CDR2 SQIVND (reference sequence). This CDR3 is CASSLPPTGLMRYTF. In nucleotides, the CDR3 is TGTGCCAGTAGTTTACCGCCGACAGGGTTAATGCGCTACACCTTC.

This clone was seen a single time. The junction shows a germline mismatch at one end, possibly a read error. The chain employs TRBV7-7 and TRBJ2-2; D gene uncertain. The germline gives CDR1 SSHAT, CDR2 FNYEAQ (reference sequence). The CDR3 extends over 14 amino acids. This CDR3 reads CASSLERGSGELFF. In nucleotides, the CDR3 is TGTGCTAGCAGCTTAGAGAGAGGTTCCGGGGAGCTGTTTTTT.

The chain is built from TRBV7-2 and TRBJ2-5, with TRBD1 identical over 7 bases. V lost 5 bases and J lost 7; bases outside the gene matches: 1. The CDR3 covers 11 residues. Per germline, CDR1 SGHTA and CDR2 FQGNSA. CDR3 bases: TGTGCCAGCAGCGCAGGGGGGACCCAGTACTTC. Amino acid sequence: CASSAGGTQYF.

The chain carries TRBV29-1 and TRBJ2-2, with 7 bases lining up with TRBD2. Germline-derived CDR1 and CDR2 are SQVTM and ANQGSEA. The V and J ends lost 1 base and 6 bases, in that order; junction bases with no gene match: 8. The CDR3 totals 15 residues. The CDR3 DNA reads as TGCAGCGTTGAAGTGGGAGGGCGGGGAGCCGGGGAGCTGTTTTTT. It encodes CSVEVGGRGAGELFF.

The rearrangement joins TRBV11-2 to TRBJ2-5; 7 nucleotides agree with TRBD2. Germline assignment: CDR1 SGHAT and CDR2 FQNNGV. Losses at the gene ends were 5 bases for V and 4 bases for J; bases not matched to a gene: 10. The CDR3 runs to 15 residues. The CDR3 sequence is CASSPRDYTRETQYF. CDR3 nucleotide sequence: TGTGCCAGCAGCCCGAGGGACTACACAAGAGAGACCCAGTACTTC. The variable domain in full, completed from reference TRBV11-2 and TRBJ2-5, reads EAGVAQSPRYKIIEKRQSVAFWCNPISGHATLYWYQQILGQGPKLLIQFQNNGVVDDSQLPKDRFSAERLKGVDSTLKIQPAKLEDSAVYLCASSPRDYTRETQYFGPGTRLLVL.

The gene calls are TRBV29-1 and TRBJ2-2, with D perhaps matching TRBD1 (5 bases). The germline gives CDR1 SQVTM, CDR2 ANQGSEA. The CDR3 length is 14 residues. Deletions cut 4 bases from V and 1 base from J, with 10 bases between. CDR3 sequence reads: CSVGDQGNTGELFF. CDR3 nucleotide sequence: TGCAGCGTTGGGGATCAGGGGAACACCGGGGAGCTGTTTTTT.

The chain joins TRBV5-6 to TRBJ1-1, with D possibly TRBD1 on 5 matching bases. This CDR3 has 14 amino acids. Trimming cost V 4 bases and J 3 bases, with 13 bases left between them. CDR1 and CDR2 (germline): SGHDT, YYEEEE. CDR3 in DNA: TGTGCCAGCAGCAGTACAGGATTTGACACTGAAGCTTTCTTT. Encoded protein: CASSSTGFDTEAFF.

CDR3 amino acids: CASSRGRAGGGRYYNEQFF. In nucleotides, the CDR3 is TGTGCCAGCTCCCGTGGTCGAGCGGGAGGGGGGAGATACTACAATGAGCAGTTCTTC. The chain is built from TRBV2 and TRBJ2-1, with TRBD2 matching 10 bases. The V gene end was trimmed by 8 bases and the J gene end by 3 bases; junction bases not matched to a gene: 19. Germline V CDR1 and CDR2: SNHLY, FYNNEI. The CDR3 runs to 19 residues.

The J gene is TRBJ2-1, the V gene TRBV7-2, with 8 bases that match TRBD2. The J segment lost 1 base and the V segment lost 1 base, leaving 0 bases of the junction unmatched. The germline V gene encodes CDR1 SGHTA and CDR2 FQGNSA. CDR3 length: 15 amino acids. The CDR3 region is CASSLERGSYNEQFF. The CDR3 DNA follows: TGTGCCAGCAGCTTAGAGCGGGGGTCCTACAATGAGCAGTTCTTC.